The 9 T cell receptor beta chains reported below all come from one sample, sequenced in a study of breast tumors, draining lymph nodes, adjacent tissues. One entry per CDR3 protein results from TCRdb running MiXCR on the multiplex PCR reads. This sample carries about 130,000 distinct CDR3 sequences, about 20% of them seen once, and the ten largest clones take about 3.5%. Samples came from axillary lymph nodes draining the breast cancer. Sequenced material: axillary lymph node tissue. The receptors come from a female donor with breast cancer. Some clones in this sample may be carry-over from other donors' samples.

As to this clonotype: Possible read error: a much larger clone is one base away. J is TRBJ2-2 and V is TRBV7-3; a possible D gene is TRBD1 (6 bases). Trimming cost V 7 bases and J 6 bases, with 15 bases left between them. The CDR3 covers 14 residues. Germline loops: CDR1 SGHTA, CDR2 FQGTGA. The CDR3 nucleotides read TGTGCCAGCAAGGCAGGGGCGTATTCCGGGGAGCTGTTTTTT. The encoded protein is CASKAGAYSGELFF.

This clonotype was counted at least ten times. The chain combines TRBV7-8 with TRBJ2-3, with D possibly matching TRBD2 (6 bases). This CDR3 has 16 residues. V dropped 4 bases and J dropped 2 bases, with 16 bases sitting between them. Germline V gene sequence: CDR1 SGHVS, CDR2 FQNEAQ. CDR3 DNA: TGTGCCAGCAGCTACCCCCGGGACTTAAACACAGATACGCAGTATTTT. Translating gives CASSYPRDLNTDTQYF.

V gene TRBV11-2 combines with J gene TRBJ1-2; 9 bases are shared with TRBD1. There are 18 residues in the CDR3. Germline CDR1 and CDR2: SGHAT and FQNNGV. The V gene end was trimmed by 5 bases and the J gene end by 7 bases; junction bases not matched to a gene: 20. This CDR3 is CASSKKRGTGLLLAGYTF. The CDR3, as DNA: TGTGCCAGCAGCAAAAAACGAGGGACAGGGTTATTGCTCGCTGGCTACACCTTC.

Regarding this clonotype: This sequence may be a read error, since a much larger clone differs from it by one base. Since no conserved phenylalanine or tryptophan closes the CDR3, a read error is the likely cause. The V call is TRBV2, the J call TRBJ2-1; D call uncertain. Trimming took 6 bases from V and 10 from J, leaving 16 bases between them. This CDR3 comprises 13 residues. CDR1 and CDR2 from the germline V gene are SNHLY and FYNNEI. The CDR3 DNA reads as TGTGCCAGCAGCCTTGGGCCGTCGGAAGAGCAGTTCCTC. Residues: CASSLGPSEEQFL.

This clonotype was counted at least ten times. The CDR3, as DNA: TGCGCCAGCAGTGAGTCATTTACGCGCGAGCAGTACTTC. It yields the protein CASSESFTREQYF. This sequence joins TRBV10-2 and TRBJ2-7, with D hard to call. V lost 0 bases to trimming and J lost 6 bases, with 9 bases between them. The CDR3 is 13 residues long. Germline CDR1 and CDR2: WSHSY and SAAADI.

This clonotype has ten or more counts. The V gene is TRBV4-1, the J gene TRBJ2-3, with D possibly being TRBD2 (5 bases). The germline gives CDR1 MGHRA, CDR2 YSYEKL. V lost 4 bases and J lost 3, with 20 bases in between. CDR3 length equals 17 residues. CDR3 protein: CASSPGSLQPATDTQYF. Here the CDR3 DNA reads TGCGCCAGCAGCCCGGGATCCCTACAACCGGCGACAGATACGCAGTATTTT.

Regarding this clonotype: With a much larger clone just one base away, this may be a read error. V is TRBV6-6 and J is TRBJ2-3; 8 bases fit TRBD2. The V gene's germline CDR1 is MNHNY and CDR2 SVGAGI (reference sequence). CDR3 size: 15 residues. CDR3 nucleotide sequence: TGTGCCTGCAGTTACCAGGGACGGGGGGGGGATACGCAGTATTTT. Translating it yields CACSYQGRGGDTQYF.

This clonotype was seen repeatedly, ten times or more. The V gene is TRBV20-1, the J gene TRBJ1-5, with 10 positions matching TRBD1. The CDR3 consists of 14 residues. V dropped 5 bases and J dropped 4; count of bases not matched to a gene: 5. Per the germline V gene, CDR1 is DFQATT and CDR2 is SNEGSKA (reference sequence). The CDR3 loop reads CSAARTGGNQPQHF. DNA of the CDR3: TGCAGTGCTGCCCGGACAGGGGGAAATCAGCCCCAGCATTTT.

The chain joins TRBV5-4 to TRBJ2-2, with D possibly TRBD1 on 5 matching bases. The V end was cut by 2 bases, the J end by 5 bases, with 13 bases between. The CDR3 covers 15 residues. Germline assignment: CDR1 SGHNT and CDR2 YYREEE (reference sequence). In DNA, the CDR3 is TGTGCCAGCAGCTTTGGTAGGGGCTTGACCGGGGAGCTGTTTTTT. The encoded protein is CASSFGRGLTGELFF.